This T cell receptor (beta chain) was sequenced for a study of T cell responses to AZD1222 COVID-19 vaccine. Study-level findings and limits: Most donors were white British, females outnumbered males, and clonal diversity was possibly underestimated.

Note on this clone: Its target is not known.

There are 13 residues in the CDR3. V trimming: 11 bases; J trimming: 3 bases; junction bases outside the gene matches: 6. Per germline, CDR1 MNHEY and CDR2 SVGAGI. Assay used: immunoSEQ multiplex PCR; TCRdb lists only in-frame clones, some missing. The table includes about 140,000 clones, 92% detected once. This chain connects TRBV6-5 to TRBJ1-4; 7 nucleotides line up with TRBD1. The clonotype was recovered from an adult in good health. The sequencing used peripheral blood, collected on day 0 of AZD1222 vaccination. CDR3 sequence: CAGRTGANEKLFF. The DNA for the CDR3 is TGTGCCGGGCGGACAGGAGCTAATGAAAAACTGTTTTTT.